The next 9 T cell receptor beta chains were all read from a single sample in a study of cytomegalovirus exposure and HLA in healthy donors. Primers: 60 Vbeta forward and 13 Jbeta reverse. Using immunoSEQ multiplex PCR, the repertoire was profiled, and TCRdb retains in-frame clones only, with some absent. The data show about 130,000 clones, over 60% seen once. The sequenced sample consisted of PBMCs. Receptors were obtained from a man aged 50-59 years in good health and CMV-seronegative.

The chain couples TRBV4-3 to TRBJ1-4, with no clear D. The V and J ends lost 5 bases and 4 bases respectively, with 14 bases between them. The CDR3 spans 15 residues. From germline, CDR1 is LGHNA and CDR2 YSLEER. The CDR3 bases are TGCGCCAGCAGCAAGTATCCAGGCTTTAATGAAAAACTGTTTTTT. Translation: CASSKYPGFNEKLFF.

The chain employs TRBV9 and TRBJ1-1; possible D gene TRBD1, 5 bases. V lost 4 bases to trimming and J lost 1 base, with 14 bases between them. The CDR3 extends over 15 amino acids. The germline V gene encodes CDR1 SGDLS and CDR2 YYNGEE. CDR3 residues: CASSPYPGGNTEAFF. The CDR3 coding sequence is TGTGCCAGCAGCCCCTATCCCGGGGGGAACACTGAAGCTTTCTTT. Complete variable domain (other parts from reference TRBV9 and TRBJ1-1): DSGVTQTPKHLITATGQRVTLRCSPRSGDLSVYWYQQSLDQGLQFLIQYYNGEERAKGNILERFSAQQFPDLHSELNLSSLELGDSALYFCASSPYPGGNTEAFFGQGTRLTVV.

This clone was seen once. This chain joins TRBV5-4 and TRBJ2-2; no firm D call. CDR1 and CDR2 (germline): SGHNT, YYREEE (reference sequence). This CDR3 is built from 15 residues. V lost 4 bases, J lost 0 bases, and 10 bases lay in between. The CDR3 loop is CASSPQQPNTGELFF. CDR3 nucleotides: TGTGCCAGCAGCCCGCAACAGCCGAACACCGGGGAGCTGTTTTTT.

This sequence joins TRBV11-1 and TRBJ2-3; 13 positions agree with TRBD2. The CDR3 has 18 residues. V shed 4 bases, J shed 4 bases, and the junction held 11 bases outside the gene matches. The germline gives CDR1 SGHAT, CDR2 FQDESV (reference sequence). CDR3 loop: CASSSRLAGGPGADTQYF. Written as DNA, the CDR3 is TGTGCCAGCAGCTCCCGACTAGCGGGGGGCCCTGGTGCAGATACGCAGTATTTT.

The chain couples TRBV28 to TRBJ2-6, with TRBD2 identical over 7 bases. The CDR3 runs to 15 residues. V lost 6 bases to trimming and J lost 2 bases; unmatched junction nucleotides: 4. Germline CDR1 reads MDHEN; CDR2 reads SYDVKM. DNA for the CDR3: TGTGCCAGCAGGGCGGGACTAACTGGGGCCAACGTCCTGACTTTC. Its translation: CASRAGLTGANVLTF.

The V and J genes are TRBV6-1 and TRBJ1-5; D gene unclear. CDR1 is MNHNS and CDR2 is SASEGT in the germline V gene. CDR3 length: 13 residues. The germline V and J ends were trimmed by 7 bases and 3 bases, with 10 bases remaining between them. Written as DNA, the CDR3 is TGTGCCAGCATGCAGGTATACAATCAGCCCCAGCATTTT. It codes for CASMQVYNQPQHF.

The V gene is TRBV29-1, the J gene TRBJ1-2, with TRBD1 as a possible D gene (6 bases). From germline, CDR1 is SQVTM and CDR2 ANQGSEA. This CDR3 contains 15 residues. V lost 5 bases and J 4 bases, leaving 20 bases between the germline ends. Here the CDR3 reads CSVYLQGTKFYGYTF. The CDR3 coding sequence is TGCAGCGTTTACTTACAGGGTACCAAATTCTATGGCTACACCTTC.

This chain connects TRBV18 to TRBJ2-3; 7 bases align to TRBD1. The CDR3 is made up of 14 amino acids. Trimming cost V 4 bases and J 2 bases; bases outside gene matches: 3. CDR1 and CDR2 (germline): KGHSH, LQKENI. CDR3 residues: CASSQGQFTDTQYF. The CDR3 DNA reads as TGTGCCAGCTCACAGGGACAGTTCACAGATACGCAGTATTTT.

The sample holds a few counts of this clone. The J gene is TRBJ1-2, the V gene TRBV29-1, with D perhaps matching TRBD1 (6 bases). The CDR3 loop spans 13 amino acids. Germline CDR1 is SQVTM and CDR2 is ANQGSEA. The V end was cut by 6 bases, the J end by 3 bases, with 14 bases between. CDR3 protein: CSVEGGSHYGYTF. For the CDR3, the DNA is TGCAGCGTCGAGGGGGGGAGTCACTATGGCTACACCTTC.